These 21 T cell receptor beta chains share one sample of origin, sequenced in a study of human T cells and chemical hapten exposure. Time point noted: patch test 1, 2 weeks after DPC sensitization. As to treatment: therapeutic diphenylcyclopropenone sensitization with weekly scalp DPC. TCRdb re-analysed the RACE reads in MiXCR, keeping a single row per CDR3 protein. The top ten hold approximately 3.5% of the sample, which has approximately 110,000 distinct CDR3 sequences, approximately 10% seen once. The sample was whole blood, taken in connection with sensitization to the hapten diphenylcyclopropenone (DPC). The receptors come from a woman aged 40 to 50 with alopecia areata. Some clones in this sample may be carry-over from other donors' samples.

The rearrangement uses TRBV20-1 and TRBJ1-1; 9 nucleotides match TRBD1. Losses at the gene ends were 5 bases for V and 6 bases for J; bases not matched to a gene: 10. Germline assignment: CDR1 DFQATT and CDR2 SNEGSKA (reference sequence). This CDR3 comprises 14 residues. DNA of the CDR3: TGCAGTGCTCCCCGGACAGGGGTTTTGTCTGAAGCTTTCTTT. This encodes CSAPRTGVLSEAFF.

The CDR3 is CSVPLATGPSTNYGYTF. The CDR3, as DNA: TGCAGCGTTCCCCTTGCGACAGGGCCTTCTACTAACTATGGCTACACCTTC. V and J are TRBV29-1 and TRBJ1-2; TRBD1 matches at 7 bases. This CDR3 spans 17 amino acids. V gave up 5 bases and J gave up 0 bases; unmatched junction bases: 15. Germline CDR1 SQVTM, CDR2 ANQGSEA.

The chain combines TRBV10-3 with TRBJ2-4; 9 bases are a match to TRBD1. The germline gives CDR1 ENHRY, CDR2 SYGVKD. This CDR3 region has 16 residues. The V gene end was trimmed by 2 bases and the J gene end by 3 bases; junction bases not matched to a gene: 5. DNA of the CDR3: TGTGCCATCAGTGAGCGGGGACAGGGAAGCAAAAACATTCAGTACTTC. It codes for CAISERGQGSKNIQYF.

The genes are TRBV7-2 and TRBJ2-3; D not certain. Between the trimmed V and J ends, which lost 4 bases and 5 bases, there was a span of 10 bases. There are 13 residues in the CDR3. Looked up from germline, CDR1 is SGHTA and CDR2 is FQGNSA. CDR3 protein: CASSSSPGDTQYF. The CDR3 nucleotides read TGTGCCAGCAGCTCCTCCCCCGGAGATACGCAGTATTTT. Variable domain in full (rest from reference TRBV7-2 and TRBJ2-3): GAGVSQSPSNKVTEKGKDVELRCDPISGHTALYWYRQSLGQGLEFLIYFQGNSAPDKSGLPSDRFSAERTGGSVSTLTIQRTQQEDSAVYLCASSSSPGDTQYFGPGTRLTVL.

The chain recombines TRBV27 with TRBJ2-5, with D maybe TRBD2 (7 bases). Germline V gene lookup returns CDR1 MNHEY and CDR2 SMNVEV (reference sequence). Trimming stripped 8 bases from V and 2 bases from J, with 12 bases between. The CDR3 loop spans 13 amino acids. In DNA, the CDR3 is TGTGCCAGCCGGGGGGCAAATCAAGAGACCCAGTACTTC. Translated: CASRGANQETQYF.

The chain has TRBV6-2 or TRBV6-3 and TRBJ2-1; D ambiguous. This CDR3 has 14 residues. Trimming removed 2 bases at V and 3 bases at J, with 8 bases between. Looked up from germline, CDR1 is MNHEY and CDR2 is SVGEGT. The CDR3 region is CASSYPDRYNEQFF. For the CDR3, the DNA is TGTGCCAGCAGTTACCCCGACCGCTACAATGAGCAGTTCTTC.

As for this clonotype: A read error is possible here, since a much larger clone lies one base away. This chain links TRBV27 with TRBJ2-6; tentative D call: TRBD1 (6 bases). The CDR3 is 16 amino acids. The germline CDR1 and CDR2 sequences are MNHEY and SMNVEV (reference sequence). CDR3 residues: CASSSWAGAGANVPTF. The CDR3 region has the DNA TGTGCCAGCAGTTCCTGGGCAGGTGCAGGGGCCAACGTCCCGACTTTC.

This clonotype was recorded many times. V usage is TRBV3-1 and J usage is TRBJ1-4; D unclear. There are 14 residues in the CDR3. Germline V gives CDR1 LGHDT, CDR2 YNNKEL (reference sequence). Trimming took 8 bases from V and 0 from J, leaving 10 bases between them. The chain's CDR3 is CASGDRATNEKLFF. CDR3 sequence (DNA): TGTGCCAGCGGCGATCGTGCAACTAATGAAAAACTGTTTTTT.

This clonotype has only a few counts. The chain joins TRBV24-1 to TRBJ1-2; D is ambiguous. The V gene's germline CDR1 is KGHDR and CDR2 SFDVKD. The length of the CDR3 is 13 residues. Deletions cut 0 bases from V and 4 bases from J, with 5 bases between. The CDR3 DNA sequence: TGTGCCACCAGTGATTTGCCGTCCTATGGCTACACCTTC. This encodes CATSDLPSYGYTF.

This clonotype was seen a handful of times. This chain joins TRBV25-1 and TRBJ2-7; D not resolved. This CDR3 region has 11 residues. Trimming removed 2 bases from V and 6 bases from J, with 5 bases in between. Per the germline V gene, CDR1 is MGHDK and CDR2 is SYGVNS. CDR3 sequence: CASSEVGEQYF. CDR3 nucleotide sequence: TGTGCCAGCAGTGAAGTAGGCGAGCAGTACTTC.

The chain has TRBV28 and TRBJ2-7; no clear D. V dropped 8 bases and J dropped 0 bases, with 14 bases sitting between them. This CDR3 is 14 amino acids long. Looked up from germline, CDR1 is MDHEN and CDR2 is SYDVKM. The CDR3 bases are TGTGCCAGCCGAGACACATTGAACTCCTACGAGCAGTACTTC. It encodes CASRDTLNSYEQYF.

This clonotype was observed many times. V usage is TRBV20-1 and J usage is TRBJ1-1; D gene ambiguous. The CDR3 totals 13 residues. Trimming took off 0 bases at V and 6 bases at J, with 11 bases between the two ends. Germline V CDR1 and CDR2: DFQATT, SNEGSKA (reference sequence). DNA of the CDR3: TGCAGTGCTAGAGAAGGGCAGCTATCTGAAGCTTTCTTT. Protein: CSAREGQLSEAFF.

This clonotype occurred many times. The chain carries TRBV7-8 and TRBJ2-3, with D possibly being TRBD2 (7 bases). V was pared by 4 bases and J by 2 bases, with 16 bases between. The germline CDR1 and CDR2 sequences are SGHVS and FQNEAQ. The CDR3 spans 16 residues. CDR3 bases: TGTGCCAGCAGCTCAAGCGGTGGGGGGGCCACAGATACGCAGTATTTT. Translated: CASSSSGGGATDTQYF.

This clonotype was recorded a few times. This chain uses TRBV4-1 with TRBJ1-2, with 9 bases that match TRBD1. The germline gives CDR1 MGHRA, CDR2 YSYEKL. The CDR3 length is 14 residues. J gave up 4 bases and V 1 base, and 1 base lay outside the gene matches. CDR3 sequence: CASSQGDRAYGYTF. CDR3 coding DNA: TGCGCCAGCAGCCAAGGGGACAGGGCCTATGGCTACACCTTC.

This clonotype was found many times. The chain has TRBV21-1 and TRBJ2-7; the table calls TRBD1, which could not be checked here. TRBV21-1 is a pseudogene. CDR3 size: 14 residues. DNA for the CDR3: TGTGCCAGCCCCCCCCCGGGGGCGCGCTACGAGCAGTACTTC. It specifies CASPPPGARYEQYF.

This clonotype was counted ten times or more. This sequence joins TRBV7-2 and TRBJ2-3; the D gene could be TRBD1 or TRBD2 (5 bases each). The germline V gene encodes CDR1 SGHTA and CDR2 FQGNSA. The V gene lost 2 bases and the J gene lost 4 bases, with 16 bases spanning the gap. The CDR3 length is 16 residues. For the CDR3, the DNA is TGTGCCAGCAGCTTATCGACGACTACAGGTGCAGATACGCAGTATTTT. Its protein product is CASSLSTTTGADTQYF.

The V call is TRBV4-1, the J call TRBJ2-7, with 7 bases matching TRBD1. CDR1 is MGHRA and CDR2 is YSYEKL in the germline V gene. This CDR3 has 15 amino acids. Trimming took 2 bases from V and 0 from J; bases not matched to a gene: 4. The CDR3 nucleotides are TGCGCCAGCAGCCAATTGGACAGGAGCTCCTACGAGCAGTACTTC. Amino acids: CASSQLDRSSYEQYF.

The table lists this clonotype with many counts. As DNA, the CDR3 is TGTGCCAGCAGGCCTCCTTATGGCTACACCTTC. Translating gives CASRPPYGYTF. The chain uses TRBV12-3 or TRBV12-4 and TRBJ1-2; D gene uncertain. Trimming removed 6 bases at V and 5 bases at J, with 7 bases between. This CDR3 has 11 residues.

The chain employs TRBV4-2 and TRBJ2-5; D tentatively fits TRBD1 or TRBD2 (5 bases each). The CDR3 length is 15 residues. V lost 6 bases and J 0 bases, leaving 14 bases between the germline ends. Per germline, CDR1 LGHNA and CDR2 YNFKEQ. For the CDR3, the DNA is TGTGCCAGCAGTTTGACTTGGGGGAACCAAGAGACCCAGTACTTC. Translation gives CASSLTWGNQETQYF.

The chain links TRBV11-3 to TRBJ2-2; D is ambiguous. The ends were cut back, 6 bases at V and 4 bases at J, with 6 bases in the middle. Germline V gives CDR1 SGHNT, CDR2 YENEEA. This CDR3 is 12 amino acids long. CDR3 sequence reads: CASRYGTGELFF. The CDR3 DNA follows: TGTGCCAGCAGATATGGCACCGGGGAGCTGTTTTTT.

The chain employs TRBV29-1 and TRBJ2-1, with 7 bases lining up with TRBD1. Trimming at V came to 6 bases and at J to 4 bases, leaving 12 bases not matched to a gene. CDR1 is SQVTM and CDR2 is ANQGSEA in the germline V gene. The CDR3 runs 15 residues. CDR3 protein: CSVATTPTGYNEQFF. CDR3 nucleotide sequence: TGCAGCGTAGCCACCACCCCGACAGGGTACAATGAGCAGTTCTTC.